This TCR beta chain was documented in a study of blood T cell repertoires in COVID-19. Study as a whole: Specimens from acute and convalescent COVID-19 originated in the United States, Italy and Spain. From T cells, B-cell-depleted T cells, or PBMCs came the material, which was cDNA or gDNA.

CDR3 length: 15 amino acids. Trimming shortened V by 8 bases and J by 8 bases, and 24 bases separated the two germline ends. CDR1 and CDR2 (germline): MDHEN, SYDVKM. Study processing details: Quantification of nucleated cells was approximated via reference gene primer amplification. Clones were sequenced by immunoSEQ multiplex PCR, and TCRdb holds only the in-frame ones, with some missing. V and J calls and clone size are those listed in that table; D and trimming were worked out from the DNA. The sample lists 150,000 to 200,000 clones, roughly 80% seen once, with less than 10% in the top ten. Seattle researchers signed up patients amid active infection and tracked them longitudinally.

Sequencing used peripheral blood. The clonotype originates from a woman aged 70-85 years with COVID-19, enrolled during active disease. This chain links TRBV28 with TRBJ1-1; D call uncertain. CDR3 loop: CASVRGGKETNEAFF. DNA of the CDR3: TGTGCCAGCGTCCGTGGCGGTAAGGAGACCAACGAAGCTTTCTTT.